This T cell receptor (beta chain) came from a study of T cell repertoires in cytomegalovirus infection. Per germline, CDR1 LNHDA and CDR2 SQIVND (reference sequence). The CDR3 contains 12 residues. Trimming removed 8 bases at V and 6 bases at J, with 14 bases between. TCRdb redid the calling of the reads with MiXCR, one entry per CDR3 protein. The table shows about 700,000 distinct CDR3 sequences, with 30% to 40% occurring only once. Details on this clonotype: Its target is not known.

The sequencing used cultured PBMCs, collected from culture after CMV antigen stimulation. V is TRBV19 and J is TRBJ2-7, with no clear D. The TCR sequence derives from a human donor in good health (CMV status not recorded). Some clones in this sample may be carry-over from other donors' samples. CDR3 loop: CASSPPIGEQYF. CDR3 DNA sequence: TGTGCCAGTTCCCCCCCCATCGGCGAGCAGTACTTC.